This T cell receptor (beta chain) is drawn from a study of blood T cells in healthy people across ages. Trimming cost V 3 bases and J 8 bases, with 10 bases left between them. This CDR3 region has 12 residues. Per the germline V gene, CDR1 is SGHKS and CDR2 is YYEKEE (reference sequence). For the second PCR, which ran for 7 to 11 cycles, a sample-barcoded 5' primer and a J-beta primer mix were used. TCRdb processed the 5' RACE reads anew with MiXCR; each CDR3 protein has one entry. The sample holds more than 800,000 distinct CDR3 sequences, 29% seen once. This TCR was sampled from a woman older than 75 in good health. The chain couples TRBV5-5 to TRBJ2-3; D unclear. Sequenced sample: blood. DNA for the CDR3: TGTGCCAGCAGCTCAAGTCTGGGTACGCAGTATTTT. Residues: CASSSSLGTQYF.